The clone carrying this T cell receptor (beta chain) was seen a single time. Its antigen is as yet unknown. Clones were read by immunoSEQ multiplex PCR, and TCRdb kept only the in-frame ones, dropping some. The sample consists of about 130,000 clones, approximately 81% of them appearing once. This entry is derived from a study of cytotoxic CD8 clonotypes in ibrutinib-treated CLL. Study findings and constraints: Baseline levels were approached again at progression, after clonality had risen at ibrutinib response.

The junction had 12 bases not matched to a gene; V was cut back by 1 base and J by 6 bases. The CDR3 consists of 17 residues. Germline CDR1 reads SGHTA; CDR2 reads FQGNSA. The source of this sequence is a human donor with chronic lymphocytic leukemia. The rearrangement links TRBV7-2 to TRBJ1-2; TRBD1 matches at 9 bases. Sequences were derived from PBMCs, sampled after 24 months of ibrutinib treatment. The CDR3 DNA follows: TGTGCCAGCAGCTTAGGGGGGGCCGGGACAGGGTATAATGGCTACACCTTC. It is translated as CASSLGGAGTGYNGYTF.